The source of this TCR beta chain is a study of blood T cell repertoires in COVID-19. Study background: Researchers got acute and convalescent COVID-19 samples from the United States, Italy and Spain. T cells, B-cell-depleted T cells, or PBMCs supplied cDNA or gDNA.

CDR1 and CDR2 (germline): KGHSH, LQKENI. The CDR3 is 14 amino acids. V lost 2 bases, J lost 3 bases, and 11 bases lay in between. About this clone: In the same sample, other DNA sequences code for this CDR3.

Study processing details: The authors estimated nucleated cell counts from reference gene primer amplification. Using immunoSEQ multiplex PCR, the repertoire was profiled, and TCRdb retains in-frame clones only, with some absent. That table furnishes V, J and clone size, whereas the DNA furnished D and trimming. Among roughly 160,000 clones listed, 70% to 90% were seen once. The sequenced material came from peripheral blood. The clonotype was recovered from a man over 45 with active or convalescent COVID-19. The chain has TRBV18 and TRBJ2-7; D is possibly TRBD2 (6 bases). CDR3 protein: CASSPGGLSYEQYF. The CDR3 DNA reads as TGTGCCAGCTCACCAGGAGGACTAAGCTACGAGCAGTACTTC.